Listed below are T cell receptor beta chains from one sample, sequenced in a study of T cell responses to AZD1222 COVID-19 vaccine. The method was immunoSEQ multiplex PCR; TCRdb's version includes in-frame clones alone and lacks a portion of them. The sample yields approximately 200,000 clones, around nine tenths seen once. The sample was peripheral blood, taken on day 0 of AZD1222 vaccination. Source of these receptors: an adult in good health. Both conserved end residues are part of each CDR3. D genes are given only for firm matches. The listing skips clone size in some rows; elsewhere it reads once, few, many or a size class.

j_call	d_call	v_call	clone_size	cdr3_nt	cdr3_aa
TRBJ2-7	-	TRBV19	-	TGTGCCAGTAGTATATCTGGATACGGTTCCTACGAGCAGTACTTC	CASSISGYGSYEQYF
TRBJ2-7	-	TRBV6-1	-	TGTGCCAGCAGAGAAGGAGGGGGACAGTCGTACCGGCAGTACTTC	CASREGGGQSYRQYF
TRBJ2-3	TRBD2	TRBV13	-	TGTGCCAGCAGCGCAGCGGGGGGGGTAGATACGCAGTATTTT	CASSAAGGVDTQYF
TRBJ1-6	-	TRBV4-3	-	TGCGCCAGCAGCCAAGAAGCGGCCGAAGTTAGCTCCTATAATTCACCCCTCCACTTT	CASSQEAAEVSSYNSPLHF
TRBJ1-1	-	TRBV5-4	-	TGTGTCAGCAGTTCGAGGGGTGAAGCTTTCTTT	CVSSSRGEAFF
TRBJ2-1	TRBD2	TRBV28	-	TGTGCCAGCAACAACGGACTAGCGGGGGGACCTAATGAGCAGTTCTTC	CASNNGLAGGPNEQFF
TRBJ1-6	TRBD1	TRBV9	-	TGTGCCAGCAGCGAGGCCGGGACAGTGTCACCCCTCCACTTT	CASSEAGTVSPLHF
TRBJ1-2	-	TRBV20-1	-	TGCAGTGCCCTGGACGGCTACACCTTC	CSALDGYTF
TRBJ2-3	TRBD2	TRBV6-5	-	TGTGCCAGCAGTTACTCCGGTGACCCTAGCGGGGGGGAATTGTATTTT	CASSYSGDPSGGELYF
TRBJ1-2	-	TRBV10-3	few	TGTGCCATCAGTGAGGGGGGCACTGGCTACACCTTC	CAISEGGTGYTF
TRBJ2-7	-	TRBV3-1/TRBV3-2	-	TGTGCCAGCAGCCCGCGGGGATCCTACAGCTCCTACGAGCAGTACTTC	CASSPRGSYSSYEQYF
TRBJ2-7	-	TRBV5-4	-	TGTGCCAGCAGCTCCGAGTCCTACGAGCAGTACTTC	CASSSESYEQYF
TRBJ2-7	-	TRBV30	-	TGTGCCTGGGGGGGCTACGAGCAGTACTTC	CAWGGYEQYF
TRBJ2-1	TRBD2	TRBV15	-	TGTGCCACCAGCGCGGGACTAGCGGGGGGGGACAATGAGCAGTTCTTC	CATSAGLAGGDNEQFF
TRBJ2-6	-	TRBV19	once	TGTGCCAGTACCCCCATAGTCTCTGGGGCCAACGTCCTGACTTTC	CASTPIVSGANVLTF
TRBJ2-2	-	TRBV7-3	once	TGTGCCAGCAGCTCTACAGGGCTGGGCGGGGAGCTGTTTTTT	CASSSTGLGGELFF
TRBJ2-2	-	TRBV27	-	TGTGCCAGCAGTTTATCCCGGGCCCTCAGCGGGGAGCTGTTTTTT	CASSLSRALSGELFF
TRBJ1-5	-	TRBV19	-	TGTGCCAGTAGTATAGACCTCCCCACAACAGTCAGGGGCGTTTATAGCAATCAGCCCCAGCATTTT	CASSIDLPTTVRGVYSNQPQHF
TRBJ1-5	-	TRBV5-5	-	TGTGCCAGCAGCTTCGGACACAGCAATCAGCCCCAGCATTTT	CASSFGHSNQPQHF
TRBJ2-1	TRBD2	TRBV19	-	TGTGCCAGTAGTCCCCCGGGGGGGTACGGCGATGAGCAGTTCTTC	CASSPPGGYGDEQFF
TRBJ2-7	-	TRBV20-1	-	TGCAGTGCTACTGCCGAGCAGTACTTC	CSATAEQYF
TRBJ1-2	TRBD1	TRBV6-6	-	TGTGCCAGCAGTTACTCGACAGGGGCCCCTTTCTATGGCTACACCTTC	CASSYSTGAPFYGYTF
TRBJ2-7	-	TRBV30	-	TGTGCCTGGAGTTCCACGGGACCCTTGGGCTACGAGCAGTACTTC	CAWSSTGPLGYEQYF
TRBJ1-1	-	TRBV7-9	-	TGTGCCAGCAGCTTATATTCCGGGGGTCAAACTGAAGCTTTCTTT	CASSLYSGGQTEAFF
TRBJ1-1	-	TRBV7-9	-	TGTGCCAGCAGCCCGGCAGGCGGGGACACTGAAGCTTTCTTT	CASSPAGGDTEAFF
TRBJ2-2	TRBD1	TRBV6-5	-	TGTGCCAGCAGGCCCTCGGGACAGTTACTCCTGGAGCTGTTTTTT	CASRPSGQLLLELFF
TRBJ2-7	-	TRBV6-5	-	TGTGCCAGCAGTTACAGTATAGGGGGTAACGCCTACGAGCAGTACTTC	CASSYSIGGNAYEQYF